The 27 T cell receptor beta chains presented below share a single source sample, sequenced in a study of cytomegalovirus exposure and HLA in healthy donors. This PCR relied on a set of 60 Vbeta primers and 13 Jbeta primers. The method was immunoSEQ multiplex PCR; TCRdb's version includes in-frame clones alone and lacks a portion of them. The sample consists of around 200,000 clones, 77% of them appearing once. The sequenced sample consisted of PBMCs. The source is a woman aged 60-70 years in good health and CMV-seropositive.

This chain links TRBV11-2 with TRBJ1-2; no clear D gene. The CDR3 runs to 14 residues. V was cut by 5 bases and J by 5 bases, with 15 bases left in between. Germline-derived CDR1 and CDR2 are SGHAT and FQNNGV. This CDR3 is CASSPPREGYGYTF. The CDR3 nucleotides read TGTGCCAGCAGCCCCCCCCGGGAGGGATATGGCTACACCTTC.

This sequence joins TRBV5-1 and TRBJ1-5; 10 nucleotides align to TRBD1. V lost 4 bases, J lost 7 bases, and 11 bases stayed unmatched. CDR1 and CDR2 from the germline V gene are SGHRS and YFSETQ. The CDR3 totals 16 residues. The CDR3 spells CASSLDGRTGGQPQHF. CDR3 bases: TGCGCCAGCAGCCTGGATGGACGGACAGGGGGACAGCCCCAGCATTTT.

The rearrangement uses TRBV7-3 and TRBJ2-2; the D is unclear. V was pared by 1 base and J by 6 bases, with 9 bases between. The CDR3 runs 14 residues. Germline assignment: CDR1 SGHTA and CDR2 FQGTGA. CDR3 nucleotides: TGTGCCAGCAGCTTAAGTCTTACTTCCGGGGAGCTGTTTTTT. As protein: CASSLSLTSGELFF.

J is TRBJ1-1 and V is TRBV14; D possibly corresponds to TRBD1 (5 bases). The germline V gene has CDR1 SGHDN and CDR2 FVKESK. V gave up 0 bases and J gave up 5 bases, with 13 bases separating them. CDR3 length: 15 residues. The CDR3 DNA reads TGTGCCAGCAGCCAAGAATTAACCGGGGGAACTGAAGCTTTCTTT. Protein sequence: CASSQELTGGTEAFF.

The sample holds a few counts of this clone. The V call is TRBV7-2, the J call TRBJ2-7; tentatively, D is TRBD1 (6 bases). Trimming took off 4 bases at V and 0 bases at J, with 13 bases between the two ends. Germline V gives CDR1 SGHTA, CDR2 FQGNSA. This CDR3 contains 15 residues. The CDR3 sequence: CASSSGAESSYEQYF. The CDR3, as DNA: TGTGCCAGCAGCTCAGGGGCCGAAAGCTCCTACGAGCAGTACTTC.

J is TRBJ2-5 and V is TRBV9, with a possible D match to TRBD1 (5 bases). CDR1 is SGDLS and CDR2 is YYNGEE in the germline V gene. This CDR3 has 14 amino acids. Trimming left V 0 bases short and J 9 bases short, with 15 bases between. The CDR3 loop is CASSVEGRVDAQYF. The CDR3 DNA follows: TGTGCCAGCAGCGTAGAGGGCAGGGTGGATGCCCAGTACTTC.

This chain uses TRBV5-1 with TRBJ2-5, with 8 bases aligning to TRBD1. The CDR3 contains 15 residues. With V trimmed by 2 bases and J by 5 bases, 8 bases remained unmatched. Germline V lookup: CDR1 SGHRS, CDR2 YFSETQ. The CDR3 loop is CASSFQWTGMETQYF. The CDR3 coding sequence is TGCGCCAGCAGCTTCCAGTGGACAGGGATGGAGACCCAGTACTTC.

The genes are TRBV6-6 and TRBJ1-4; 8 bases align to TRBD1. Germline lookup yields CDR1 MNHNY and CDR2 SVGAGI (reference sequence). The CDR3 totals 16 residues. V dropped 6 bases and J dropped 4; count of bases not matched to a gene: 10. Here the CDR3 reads CASRRQGPSYNEKLFF. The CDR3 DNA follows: TGTGCCAGCAGAAGACAGGGGCCTTCTTATAATGAAAAACTGTTTTTT.

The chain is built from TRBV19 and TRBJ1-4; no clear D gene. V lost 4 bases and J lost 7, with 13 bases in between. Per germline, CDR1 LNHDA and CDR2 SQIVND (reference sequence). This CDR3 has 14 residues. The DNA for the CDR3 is TGTGCCAGTAGTACGTCATGGGAGCGTGAAAAACTGTTTTTT. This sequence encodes CASSTSWEREKLFF.

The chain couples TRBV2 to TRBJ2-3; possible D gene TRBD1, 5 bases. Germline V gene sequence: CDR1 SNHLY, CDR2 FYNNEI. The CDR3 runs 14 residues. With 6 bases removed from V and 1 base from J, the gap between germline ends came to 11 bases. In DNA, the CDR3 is TGTGCCAGCAGCTTCGACAGCCGCACAGATACGCAGTATTTT. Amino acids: CASSFDSRTDTQYF.

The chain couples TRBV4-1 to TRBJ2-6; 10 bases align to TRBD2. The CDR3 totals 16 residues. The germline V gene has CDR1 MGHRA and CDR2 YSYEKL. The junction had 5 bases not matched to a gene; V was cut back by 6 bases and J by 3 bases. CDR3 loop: CASRVAGGGGANVLTF. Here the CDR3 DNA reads TGCGCCAGCAGGGTAGCGGGAGGCGGTGGGGCCAACGTCCTGACTTTC.

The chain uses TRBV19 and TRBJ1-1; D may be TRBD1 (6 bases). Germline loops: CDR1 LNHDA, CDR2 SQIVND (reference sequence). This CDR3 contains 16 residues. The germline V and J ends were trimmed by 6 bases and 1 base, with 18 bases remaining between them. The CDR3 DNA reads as TGTGCCAGTAGCCCGGACAGTACCCGAGGGAACACTGAAGCTTTCTTT. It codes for CASSPDSTRGNTEAFF.

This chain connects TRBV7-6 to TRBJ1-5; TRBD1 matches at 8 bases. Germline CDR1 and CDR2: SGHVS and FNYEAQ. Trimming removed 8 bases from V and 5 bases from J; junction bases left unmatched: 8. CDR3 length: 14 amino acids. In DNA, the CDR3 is TGTGCCAGCCGCGGGGCAGGGGGCGATCAGCCCCAGCATTTT. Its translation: CASRGAGGDQPQHF.

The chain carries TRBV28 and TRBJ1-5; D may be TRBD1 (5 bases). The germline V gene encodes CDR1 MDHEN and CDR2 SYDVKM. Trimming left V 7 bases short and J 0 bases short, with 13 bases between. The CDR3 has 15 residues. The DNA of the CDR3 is TGTGCCAGCACCGGGGGGTCGGGTAGCAATCAGCCCCAGCATTTT. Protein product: CASTGGSGSNQPQHF.

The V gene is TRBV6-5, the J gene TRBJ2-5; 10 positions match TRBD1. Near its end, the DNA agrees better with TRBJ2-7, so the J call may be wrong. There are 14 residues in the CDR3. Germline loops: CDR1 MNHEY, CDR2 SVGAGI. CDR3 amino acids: CASSWGQGNDEQYF. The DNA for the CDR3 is TGTGCCAGCAGTTGGGGACAGGGGAACGACGAGCAGTACTTC.

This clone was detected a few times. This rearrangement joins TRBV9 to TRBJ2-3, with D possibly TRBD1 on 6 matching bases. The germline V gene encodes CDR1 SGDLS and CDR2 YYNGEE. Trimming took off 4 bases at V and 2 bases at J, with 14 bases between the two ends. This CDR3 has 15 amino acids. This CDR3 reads CASSKQGRATDTQYF. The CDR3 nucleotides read TGTGCCAGCAGCAAACAGGGTAGGGCCACAGATACGCAGTATTTT. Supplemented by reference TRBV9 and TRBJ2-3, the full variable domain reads DSGVTQTPKHLITATGQRVTLRCSPRSGDLSVYWYQQSLDQGLQFLIQYYNGEERAKGNILERFSAQQFPDLHSELNLSSLELGDSALYFCASSKQGRATDTQYFGPGTRLTVL.

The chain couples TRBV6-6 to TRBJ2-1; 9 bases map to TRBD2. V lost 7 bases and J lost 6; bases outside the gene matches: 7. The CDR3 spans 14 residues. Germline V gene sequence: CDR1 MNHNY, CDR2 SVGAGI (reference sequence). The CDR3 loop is CASIGLAGSNEQFF. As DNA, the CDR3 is TGTGCCAGCATAGGCCTAGCGGGAAGCAATGAGCAGTTCTTC.

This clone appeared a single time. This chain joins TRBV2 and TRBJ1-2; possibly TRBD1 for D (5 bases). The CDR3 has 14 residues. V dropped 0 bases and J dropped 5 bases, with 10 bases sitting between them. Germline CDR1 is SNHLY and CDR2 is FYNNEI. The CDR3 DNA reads TGTGCCAGCAGTGAAGCAGGGGCAGGGTATGGCTACACCTTC. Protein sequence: CASSEAGAGYGYTF.

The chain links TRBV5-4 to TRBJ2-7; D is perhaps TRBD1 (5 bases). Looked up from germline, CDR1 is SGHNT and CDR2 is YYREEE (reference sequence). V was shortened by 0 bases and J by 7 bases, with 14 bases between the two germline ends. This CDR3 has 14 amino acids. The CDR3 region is CASSLGGGSGEQYF. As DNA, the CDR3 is TGTGCCAGCAGCTTGGGGGGCGGCTCAGGGGAGCAGTACTTC.

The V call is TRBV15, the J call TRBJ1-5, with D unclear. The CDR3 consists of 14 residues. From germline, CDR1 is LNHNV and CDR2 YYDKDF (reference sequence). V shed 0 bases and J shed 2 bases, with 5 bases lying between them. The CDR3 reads CATSRDQGNQPQHF. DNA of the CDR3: TGTGCCACCAGCAGAGACCAGGGCAATCAGCCCCAGCATTTT.

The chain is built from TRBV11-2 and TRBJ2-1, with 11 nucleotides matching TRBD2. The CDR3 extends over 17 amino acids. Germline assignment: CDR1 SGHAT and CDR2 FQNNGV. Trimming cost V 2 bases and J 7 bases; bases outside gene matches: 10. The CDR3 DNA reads TGTGCCAGCAGCTTACTAGCGGGAGGAAGGGGCCCAAATGAGCAGTTCTTC. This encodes CASSLLAGGRGPNEQFF.

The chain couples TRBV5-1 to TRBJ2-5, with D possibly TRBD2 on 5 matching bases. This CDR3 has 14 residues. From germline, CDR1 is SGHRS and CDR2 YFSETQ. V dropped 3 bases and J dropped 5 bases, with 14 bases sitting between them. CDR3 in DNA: TGCGCCAGCAGCTCTGGACTGAGCCAGGAGACCCAGTACTTC. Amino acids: CASSSGLSQETQYF. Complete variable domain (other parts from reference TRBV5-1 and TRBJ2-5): KAGVTQTPRYLIKTRGQQVTLSCSPISGHRSVSWYQQTPGQGLQFLFEYFSETQRNKGNFPGRFSGRQFSNSRSEMNVSTLELGDSALYLCASSSGLSQETQYFGPGTRLLVL.

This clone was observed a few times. CDR3 sequence reads: CASSDPRGEATNEKLFF. The CDR3 coding sequence is TGTGCCAGCAGTGACCCCAGGGGTGAAGCAACTAATGAAAAACTGTTTTTT. The genes are TRBV6-1 and TRBJ1-4, with a possible D match to TRBD1 (6 bases). Germline V gene data show CDR1 as MNHNS and CDR2 as SASEGT. CDR3 size: 17 residues. V lost 3 bases to trimming and J lost 0 bases, with 14 bases between them.

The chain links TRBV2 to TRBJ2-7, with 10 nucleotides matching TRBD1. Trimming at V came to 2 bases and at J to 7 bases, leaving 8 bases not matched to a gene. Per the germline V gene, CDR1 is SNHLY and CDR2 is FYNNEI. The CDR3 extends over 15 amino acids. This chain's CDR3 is CASSERGTGDREQYF. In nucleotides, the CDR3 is TGTGCCAGCAGTGAACGCGGGACAGGGGATCGGGAGCAGTACTTC.

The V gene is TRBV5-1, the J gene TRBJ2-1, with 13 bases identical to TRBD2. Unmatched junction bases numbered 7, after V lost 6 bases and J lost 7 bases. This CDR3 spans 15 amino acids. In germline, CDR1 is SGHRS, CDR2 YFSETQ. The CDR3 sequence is CASTLTSGGWNEQFF. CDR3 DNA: TGCGCCAGCACCCTGACTAGCGGGGGGTGGAATGAGCAGTTCTTC.

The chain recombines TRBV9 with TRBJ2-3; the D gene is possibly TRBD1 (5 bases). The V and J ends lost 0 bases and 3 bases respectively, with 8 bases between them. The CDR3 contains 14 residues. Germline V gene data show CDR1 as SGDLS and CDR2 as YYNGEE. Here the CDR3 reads CASSVEAGTDTQYF. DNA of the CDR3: TGTGCCAGCAGCGTAGAGGCAGGGACAGATACGCAGTATTTT.

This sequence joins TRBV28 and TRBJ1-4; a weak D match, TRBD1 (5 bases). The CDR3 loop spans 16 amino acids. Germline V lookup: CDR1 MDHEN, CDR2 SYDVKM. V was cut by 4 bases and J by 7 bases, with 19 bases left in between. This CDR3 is CASSSSVRGGREKLFF. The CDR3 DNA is TGTGCCAGCAGTTCTTCCGTAAGGGGAGGGCGTGAAAAACTGTTTTTT.